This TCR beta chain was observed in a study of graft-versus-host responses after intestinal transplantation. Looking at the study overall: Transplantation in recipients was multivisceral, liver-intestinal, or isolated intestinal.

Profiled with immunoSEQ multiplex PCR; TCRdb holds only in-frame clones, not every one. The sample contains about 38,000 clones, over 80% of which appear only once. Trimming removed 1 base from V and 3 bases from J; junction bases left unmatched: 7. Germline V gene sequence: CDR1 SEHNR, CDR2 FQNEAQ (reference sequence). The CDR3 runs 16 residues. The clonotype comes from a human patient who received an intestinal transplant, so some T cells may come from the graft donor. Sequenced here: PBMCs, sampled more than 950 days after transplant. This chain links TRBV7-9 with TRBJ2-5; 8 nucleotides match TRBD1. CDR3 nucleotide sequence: TGTGCCAGCAGCTTAGGACAGGGGCGTGAAGAAGAGACCCAGTACTTC. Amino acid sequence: CASSLGQGREEETQYF.